A few counts support the clone carrying this T cell receptor (beta chain). This record comes from a study of early T cells in non-severe SARS-CoV-2 infection. TCRdb recomputed calls from the 5' RACE reads with MiXCR, one row per CDR3 protein. The table includes 40,000 to 55,000 distinct CDR3 sequences, more than 6.5% detected once. The germline V and J ends were trimmed by 6 bases and 4 bases, with 12 bases remaining between them. There are 13 residues in the CDR3. The TCR sequence derives from an adult who was a healthcare worker with PCR-confirmed SARS-CoV-2 infection or an uninfected control (not recorded which). The chain recombines TRBV12-3 or TRBV12-4 with TRBJ1-1; tentative D call: TRBD1 (5 bases). The sequencing sample was made of whole blood. The CDR3 protein is CASSPRVATEAFF. Here the CDR3 DNA reads TGTGCCAGCAGCCCCAGGGTCGCCACTGAAGCTTTCTTT.